A single sample gave rise to the 12 T cell receptor beta chains below, sequenced in a study of technical replicates of blood from a handful of donors. The data were produced by immunoSEQ multiplex PCR, yet TCRdb's version contains in-frame clones alone and is incomplete. Of around 83,000 clones in the sample, approximately 95% were seen once. The source material was T cells isolated from PBMCs. Receptors were obtained from a human donor in good health.

This sequence joins TRBV4-1 and TRBJ2-7; 12 bases line up with TRBD2. The CDR3 extends over 15 amino acids. V lost 0 bases and J lost 7; bases outside the gene matches: 4. Germline V gene sequence: CDR1 MGHRA, CDR2 YSYEKL. This chain's CDR3 is CASSQELAGGWEQYF. The CDR3, as DNA: TGCGCCAGCAGCCAAGAGCTAGCGGGAGGGTGGGAGCAGTACTTC.

The genes are TRBV6-5 and TRBJ1-2; 7 bases fit TRBD1. V lost 6 bases to trimming and J lost 1 base; unmatched junction nucleotides: 5. The CDR3 spans 14 residues. Germline V gene lookup returns CDR1 MNHEY and CDR2 SVGAGI. CDR3 nucleotide sequence: TGTGCCAGCAGGTTGACAGGGAATAACTATGGCTACACCTTC. Its protein is CASRLTGNNYGYTF.

The chain is built from TRBV5-1 and TRBJ2-3; 7 bases are a match to TRBD1. CDR1 and CDR2 from the germline V gene are SGHRS and YFSETQ. The ends lost 4 bases at V and 1 base at J; junction bases unmatched: 9. The CDR3 has 16 residues. CDR3 nucleotide sequence: TGCGCCAGCAGCGACCTACCGGGACAGCGCACAGATACGCAGTATTTT. This codes for CASSDLPGQRTDTQYF.

V gene TRBV6-5 combines with J gene TRBJ2-7, with 10 bases that match TRBD1. The CDR3 sequence is 14 residues long. V trimming: 6 bases; J trimming: 4 bases; junction bases outside the gene matches: 6. Germline values: CDR1 MNHEY, CDR2 SVGAGI. Here the CDR3 DNA reads TGTGCCAGCAGCAGACAGGGGGCGCGGTACGAGCAGTACTTC. The encoded protein is CASSRQGARYEQYF.

This chain links TRBV18 with TRBJ2-7, with 10 nucleotides matching TRBD1. The V gene end was trimmed by 4 bases and the J gene end by 5 bases; junction bases not matched to a gene: 8. The CDR3 totals 15 residues. CDR1 and CDR2 (germline): KGHSH, LQKENI. The CDR3 reads CASSRQGQGNNEQYF. DNA for the CDR3: TGTGCCAGCTCACGGCAGGGACAGGGGAACAACGAGCAGTACTTC.

CDR3 residues: CASRPGRDRGMDTQYF. DNA of the CDR3: TGTGCCAGCAGACCGGGCCGGGACAGGGGAATGGATACGCAGTATTTT. The chain joins TRBV27 to TRBJ2-3; 10 bases are a match to TRBD1. Germline lookup yields CDR1 MNHEY and CDR2 SMNVEV (reference sequence). The CDR3 is 16 residues long. The V gene end was trimmed by 6 bases and the J gene end by 6 bases; junction bases not matched to a gene: 12.

The chain links TRBV6-1 to TRBJ2-5; D is undetermined. Germline CDR1 reads MNHNS; CDR2 reads SASEGT. Trimming shortened V by 8 bases and J by 5 bases, and 18 bases separated the two germline ends. The CDR3 sequence is 14 residues long. This CDR3 reads CASSPLELMETQYF. CDR3 sequence (DNA): TGTGCCAGCTCCCCCCTTGAGCTTATGGAGACCCAGTACTTC.

This clone was detected a few times. The chain is built from TRBV6-1 and TRBJ2-1; 9 nucleotides match TRBD2. Germline V gene data show CDR1 as MNHNS and CDR2 as SASEGT. The CDR3 loop spans 18 amino acids. Trimming took 2 bases from V and 9 from J; bases not matched to a gene: 17. The chain's CDR3 is CASSELGAFAGGPVEQFF. As DNA, the CDR3 is TGTGCCAGCAGTGAATTAGGGGCCTTTGCGGGAGGGCCCGTTGAGCAGTTCTTC.

This chain uses TRBV19 with TRBJ2-7; TRBD2 is a possible D gene (6 bases). V gave up 5 bases and J gave up 1 base, with 9 bases separating them. This CDR3 has 13 residues. The germline CDR1 and CDR2 sequences are LNHDA and SQIVND (reference sequence). Here the CDR3 DNA reads TGTGCCAGTAGTCTAGGGACTTCCTACGAGCAGTACTTC. Its protein is CASSLGTSYEQYF.

The rearrangement links TRBV6-1 to TRBJ1-5; 7 bases fit TRBD1. Germline V gene lookup returns CDR1 MNHNS and CDR2 SASEGT. Trimming took 4 bases from V and 5 from J; bases not matched to a gene: 11. The CDR3 is 16 residues long. The CDR3 region is CASSATPGQYHQPQHF. The CDR3 coding sequence is TGTGCCAGCAGTGCGACCCCGGGACAGTACCATCAGCCCCAGCATTTT.

The sample holds one count of this clone. This chain joins TRBV5-1 and TRBJ2-7, with 9 bases lining up with TRBD2. CDR3 size: 15 residues. After removal of 0 bases from V and 4 bases from J, the junction contained 5 bases not matched to a gene. The germline CDR1 and CDR2 sequences are SGHRS and YFSETQ. For the CDR3, the DNA is TGCGCCAGCAGCTTGGTCCTAGCGGGAAGATACGAGCAGTACTTC. Its translation is CASSLVLAGRYEQYF.

This clone was found once. The chain uses TRBV27 and TRBJ1-1; TRBD1 might be the D (5 bases). This CDR3 comprises 15 residues. CDR1 is MNHEY and CDR2 is SMNVEV in the germline V gene (reference sequence). Trimming took off 0 bases at V and 1 base at J, with 9 bases between the two ends. CDR3 DNA sequence: TGTGCCAGCAGTTTATCGCAGGGTTCGAACACTGAAGCTTTCTTT. Encoded protein: CASSLSQGSNTEAFF.